Presented here are 30 T cell receptor beta chains from one specimen sequenced in a study of CD8 T cells in Susac syndrome. Random hexamers were used to reverse transcribe the RNA input (about 0.5 to 1 ug). Using its own MiXCR run on the immunoSEQ multiplex PCR reads, TCRdb lists one record per CDR3 protein. The repertoire consists of 110,000 or so distinct CDR3 sequences, with approximately 93% occurring once and the leading ten covering under 0.095%. The sample consisted of CD4+ T cells from PBMCs. All receptors derive from a human donor with multiple sclerosis.

J is TRBJ2-3 and V is TRBV30, with D hard to call. This CDR3 is built from 13 residues. Germline-derived CDR1 and CDR2 are GTSNPN and SVGIG (reference sequence). V lost 3 bases, J lost 2 bases, and 9 bases lay in between. CDR3 sequence: CAWRGSFTDTQYF. The CDR3 DNA is TGTGCCTGGAGGGGAAGCTTCACAGATACGCAGTATTTT.

The V call is TRBV28, the J call TRBJ2-3; a weak D match, TRBD1 (5 bases). V lost 7 bases and J 5 bases, leaving 16 bases between the germline ends. This CDR3 is 14 amino acids long. Germline-derived CDR1 and CDR2 are MDHEN and SYDVKM. CDR3 region: CASTEGAARDTQYF. CDR3 DNA sequence: TGTGCCAGCACCGAAGGGGCAGCGAGAGATACGCAGTATTTT.

The chain is built from TRBV27 and TRBJ2-7; D remains ambiguous. Per the germline V gene, CDR1 is MNHEY and CDR2 is SMNVEV (reference sequence). The germline V and J ends were trimmed by 6 bases and 2 bases, with 20 bases remaining between them. The CDR3 runs 16 residues. CDR3 sequence (DNA): TGTGCCAGCAGCCCAACCCGGGCCCTTGGCCCCTACGAGCAGTACTTC. Protein: CASSPTRALGPYEQYF.

This sequence joins TRBV21-1 and TRBJ2-7. TRBV21-1 is reported as a pseudogene. The CDR3 runs to 14 residues. In DNA form, the CDR3 reads TGTGCCAGCAGCGCATCGGGGTTTTGGTACGAGCAGTACTTC. Translating it yields CASSASGFWYEQYF.

The chain links TRBV3-1 to TRBJ1-2; D is uncertain. The CDR3 runs 17 residues. Germline V lookup: CDR1 LGHDT, CDR2 YNNKEL (reference sequence). Trimming removed 0 bases from V and 2 bases from J, with 16 bases in between. CDR3 protein: CASSQEGFGRINYGYTF. CDR3 sequence (DNA): TGTGCCAGCAGCCAAGAAGGGTTCGGGAGGATAAACTATGGCTACACCTTC.

The chain couples TRBV5-4 to TRBJ1-5, with D hard to call. Between the trimmed V and J ends, which lost 4 bases and 4 bases, there was a span of 15 bases. Germline-derived CDR1 and CDR2 are SGHNT and YYREEE (reference sequence). The CDR3 totals 15 residues. CDR3 protein: CASSPAPYTNQPQHF. CDR3 sequence (DNA): TGTGCCAGCAGCCCGGCACCCTACACGAATCAGCCCCAGCATTTT.

The V call is TRBV29-1, the J call TRBJ2-1; perhaps TRBD2 as D (6 bases). CDR1 is SQVTM and CDR2 is ANQGSEA in the germline V gene. With 8 bases removed from V and 7 bases from J, the gap between germline ends came to 30 bases. This CDR3 is 17 amino acids long. The CDR3 DNA sequence: TGCAGCTACTGCCGTTGGGGGGAAGGGGCAATAGGAAATGAGCAGTTCTTC. Its protein is CSYCRWGEGAIGNEQFF.

This clonotype has only one observation. V and J are TRBV7-2 and TRBJ2-1; possible D gene TRBD2, 6 bases. Germline CDR1 SGHTA, CDR2 FQGNSA. V dropped 3 bases and J dropped 0 bases, with 9 bases sitting between them. The CDR3 length is 15 residues. The DNA of the CDR3 is TGTGCCAGCAGCTTTAGCGGTGACTCCTACAATGAGCAGTTCTTC. Translating gives CASSFSGDSYNEQFF.

The chain is built from TRBV12-3 or TRBV12-4 and TRBJ1-2, with D perhaps TRBD1 (5 bases). This CDR3 is 15 amino acids long. Between the trimmed V and J ends, which lost 6 bases and 4 bases, there was a span of 18 bases. CDR3 loop: CASRRNSGGPYGYTF. For the CDR3, the DNA is TGTGCCAGCAGACGTAACAGCGGGGGACCCTATGGCTACACCTTC.

This clonotype was observed a single time. This chain joins TRBV11-1 and TRBJ2-1; tentative D call: TRBD1 (5 bases). This CDR3 has 13 amino acids. The V end lost 7 bases, the J end lost 1 base, and 8 bases lay between the germline ends. Germline CDR1 is SGHAT and CDR2 is FQDESV (reference sequence). The CDR3 loop is CASTSGSYNEQFF. Here the CDR3 DNA reads TGTGCCAGCACCTCAGGGTCCTACAATGAGCAGTTCTTC. Together with reference TRBV11-1 and TRBJ2-1, the CDR3 gives the full variable domain: EAEVAQSPRYKITEKSQAVAFWCDPISGHATLYWYRQILGQGPELLVQFQDESVVDDSQLPKDRFSAERLKGVDSTLKIQPAELGDSAMYLCASTSGSYNEQFFGPGTRLTVL.

The chain carries TRBV28 and TRBJ1-2; D gene unclear. CDR1 is MDHEN, CDR2 SYDVKM, per germline. The CDR3 covers 13 residues. Between the trimmed V and J ends, which lost 6 bases and 3 bases, there was a span of 11 bases. The CDR3 nucleotides are TGTGCCAGCAGCCGGACTCTCTACTATGGCTACACCTTC. Protein: CASSRTLYYGYTF.

The V and J genes are TRBV2 and TRBJ2-4, with D perhaps TRBD2 (5 bases). Germline V gene sequence: CDR1 SNHLY, CDR2 FYNNEI. The CDR3 has 14 amino acids. V lost 3 bases, J lost 7 bases, and 13 bases lay in between. The CDR3 coding sequence is TGTGCCAGCAGTGATGCTACGGGGTTCAACATTCAGTACTTC. This gives the protein CASSDATGFNIQYF.

V gene TRBV6-5 combines with J gene TRBJ1-2, with 7 bases matching TRBD1. Germline-derived CDR1 and CDR2 are MNHEY and SVGAGI. The trim removed 5 bases at V and 5 bases at J, leaving 8 bases unmatched. The length of the CDR3 is 14 residues. CDR3 nucleotide sequence: TGTGCCAGCAGTCCCGGGACAGCCTTGTATGGCTACACCTTC. Translating it yields CASSPGTALYGYTF.

The chain recombines TRBV4-3 with TRBJ1-3; D unclear. The CDR3 consists of 13 residues. The germline gives CDR1 LGHNA, CDR2 YSLEER. Between the trimmed V and J ends, which lost 4 bases and 3 bases, there was a span of 7 bases. CDR3 in amino acids: CASSRASGNTIYF. CDR3 nucleotide sequence: TGCGCCAGCAGCCGGGCGAGTGGAAACACCATATATTTT.

This chain connects TRBV25-1 to TRBJ1-1; a weak D match, TRBD1 (5 bases). Germline CDR1 and CDR2: MGHDK and SYGVNS. The CDR3 has 12 residues. Trimming shortened V by 6 bases and J by 3 bases, and 8 bases separated the two germline ends. In DNA form, the CDR3 reads TGTGCCAGCAGCGGACAATACACTGAAGCTTTCTTT. Its translation: CASSGQYTEAFF.

The chain couples TRBV5-1 to TRBJ2-7; D perhaps matches TRBD2 (5 bases). The CDR3 has 14 amino acids. V dropped 2 bases and J dropped 1 base, with 10 bases sitting between them. Germline V CDR1 and CDR2: SGHRS, YFSETQ. This chain's CDR3 is CASSFGVLSYEQYF. The CDR3 DNA is TGCGCCAGCAGCTTCGGGGTGCTGTCCTACGAGCAGTACTTC.

The rearrangement links TRBV11-3 to TRBJ2-1; 7 bases match TRBD1. The ends lost 5 bases at V and 3 bases at J; junction bases unmatched: 7. CDR1 and CDR2 from the germline V gene are SGHNT and YENEEA. This CDR3 contains 15 residues. This CDR3 reads CASSPTGFVYNEQFF. The CDR3 bases are TGTGCCAGCAGCCCGACAGGGTTCGTCTACAATGAGCAGTTCTTC.

The rearrangement joins TRBV12-3 or TRBV12-4 to TRBJ2-2, with 8 bases lining up with TRBD1. J was trimmed by 7 bases and V by 4 bases; bases with no gene match: 11. This CDR3 contains 16 residues. In DNA, the CDR3 is TGTGCCAGCAGTTCCCAGGACAGGGCGGTCGGCGGGGAGCTGTTTTTT. It translates to CASSSQDRAVGGELFF.

The genes are TRBV20-1 and TRBJ1-5; 8 bases match TRBD1. There are 13 residues in the CDR3. The germline gives CDR1 DFQATT, CDR2 SNEGSKA (reference sequence). Unmatched junction bases numbered 9, after V lost 7 bases and J lost 7 bases. The CDR3 DNA reads TGCAGTGTTGCCAGGGGGCAAGACCAGCCCCAGCATTTT. It specifies CSVARGQDQPQHF.

The chain links TRBV28 to TRBJ2-7, with D uncertain. V was clipped by 6 bases and J by 3 bases, with 12 bases between them. The CDR3 covers 13 residues. Germline-derived CDR1 and CDR2 are MDHEN and SYDVKM. The CDR3 coding sequence is TGTGCCAGCAGCCCAGGTCTGATCTACGAGCAGTACTTC. This translates into CASSPGLIYEQYF.

The V call is TRBV10-3, the J call TRBJ2-5; a weak D match, TRBD2 (5 bases). Germline lookup yields CDR1 ENHRY and CDR2 SYGVKD. Trimming stripped 3 bases from V and 5 bases from J, with 10 bases between. This CDR3 has 13 residues. CDR3 loop: CAISEGTGETQYF. Here the CDR3 DNA reads TGTGCCATCAGTGAAGGAACGGGGGAGACCCAGTACTTC.

This clonotype showed up just once. V is TRBV19 and J is TRBJ2-5; 12 positions agree with TRBD1. The CDR3 is made up of 16 amino acids. CDR1 and CDR2 (germline): LNHDA, SQIVND (reference sequence). J gave up 6 bases and V 5 bases, and 10 bases lay outside the gene matches. The CDR3 nucleotides read TGTGCCAGTAGTCGACCCGGGACAGGGGGCGGGCAGACCCAGTACTTC. Translation: CASSRPGTGGGQTQYF.

This sequence joins TRBV5-1 and TRBJ2-2, with D maybe TRBD1 (5 bases). Trimming shortened V by 4 bases and J by 0 bases, and 10 bases separated the two germline ends. The germline V gene encodes CDR1 SGHRS and CDR2 YFSETQ. CDR3 length: 15 residues. The CDR3: CASSPTVSNTGELFF. CDR3 sequence (DNA): TGCGCCAGCAGCCCGACAGTTTCGAACACCGGGGAGCTGTTTTTT.

This rearrangement joins TRBV4-3 to TRBJ2-7, with D possibly matching TRBD1 (6 bases). Germline lookup yields CDR1 LGHNA and CDR2 YSLEER. The CDR3 runs 16 residues. V dropped 1 base and J dropped 7 bases, with 20 bases sitting between them. The CDR3 loop is CASSQGIYRAAGEQYF. CDR3 DNA: TGCGCCAGCAGCCAAGGAATATACAGGGCCGCTGGGGAGCAGTACTTC.

J is TRBJ2-7 and V is TRBV5-1, with D possibly TRBD1 on 6 matching bases. This CDR3 spans 15 amino acids. The V end lost 0 bases, the J end lost 2 bases, and 12 bases lay between the germline ends. Germline CDR1 reads SGHRS; CDR2 reads YFSETQ. The CDR3 bases are TGCGCCAGCAGCTTGGGTCCAGGGGATGCCTACGAGCAGTACTTC. This gives the protein CASSLGPGDAYEQYF.

The chain has TRBV29-1 and TRBJ1-1; D not certain. Trimming removed 3 bases at V and 0 bases at J, with 8 bases between. The length of the CDR3 is 13 residues. Germline-derived CDR1 and CDR2 are SQVTM and ANQGSEA. The DNA for the CDR3 is TGCAGCGTTGAGTTGACTGTGAACACTGAAGCTTTCTTT. Its translation: CSVELTVNTEAFF.

This sequence joins TRBV29-1 and TRBJ2-5; possibly TRBD1 for D (5 bases). The CDR3 runs 12 residues. Germline assignment: CDR1 SQVTM and CDR2 ANQGSEA. V was trimmed by 3 bases and J by 5 bases, leaving 10 bases between them. As DNA, the CDR3 is TGCAGCGTTGATAGGGGAAGGGAGACCCAGTACTTC. This gives the protein CSVDRGRETQYF.

Notes on this clonotype: The junction departs from germline at one end; a sequencing error may be responsible. The CDR3 nucleotides are TGTGCCAGCAATGAACCTCCGGGGGAGCAGTTCTTC. It yields the protein CASNEPPGEQFF. The chain combines TRBV2 with TRBJ2-1, with D perhaps matching TRBD2 (5 bases). CDR1 SNHLY and CDR2 FYNNEI come from the germline V gene. The length of the CDR3 is 12 residues.

This chain connects TRBV7-9 to TRBJ1-1, with D tentatively TRBD1 (5 bases). Germline V gives CDR1 SEHNR, CDR2 FQNEAQ (reference sequence). The CDR3 contains 18 residues. The germline V and J ends were trimmed by 0 bases and 8 bases, with 25 bases remaining between them. CDR3 nucleotides: TGTGCCAGCAGCTTAGCGCGGGCAGGGACCTCTCTTGCGCAGGAAGCTTTCTTT. It yields the protein CASSLARAGTSLAQEAFF.

This clonotype was observed a single time. CDR3 nucleotide sequence: TGTGCCAGCACTCGGGACCCTAATTCACCCCTCCACTTT. Translating gives CASTRDPNSPLHF. This chain links TRBV12-3 or TRBV12-4 with TRBJ1-6, with D perhaps matching TRBD1 (5 bases). This CDR3 has 13 amino acids. With 7 bases removed from V and 6 bases from J, the gap between germline ends came to 10 bases.